What follows are 20 T cell receptor beta chains derived from one specimen sequenced in a study of blood T cell repertoires in COVID-19. The method was immunoSEQ multiplex PCR; TCRdb's version includes in-frame clones alone and lacks a portion of them. The data show 200,000 or so clones, roughly nine tenths seen once. Source material: PBMCs or T cells enriched from blood (not recorded which). The receptor set was obtained from a woman in her 40s with acute COVID-19.

This clone was counted a single time. V is TRBV3-1 (or the pseudogene TRBV3-2) and J is TRBJ2-3, with TRBD2 matching over 8 bases. CDR3 length equals 13 residues. Germline-derived CDR1 and CDR2 are LGHDT and YNNKEL (reference sequence). With V trimmed by 3 bases and J by 4 bases, 0 bases remained unmatched. CDR3 in DNA: TGTGCCAGCAGCCAGGGACTAGCAGATACGCAGTATTTT. It specifies CASSQGLADTQYF.

This chain joins TRBV5-1 and TRBJ1-1; D perhaps matches TRBD1 (6 bases). The V end lost 4 bases, the J end lost 5 bases, and 15 bases lay between the germline ends. This CDR3 comprises 14 residues. Germline V gene lookup returns CDR1 SGHRS and CDR2 YFSETQ. CDR3 in DNA: TGCGCCAGCAGCCCGGGAGGGGGTACAACTGAAGCTTTCTTT. This translates into CASSPGGGTTEAFF. Looking up the rest from reference TRBV5-1 and TRBJ1-1 gives the full variable domain: KAGVTQTPRYLIKTRGQQVTLSCSPISGHRSVSWYQQTPGQGLQFLFEYFSETQRNKGNFPGRFSGRQFSNSRSEMNVSTLELGDSALYLCASSPGGGTTEAFFGQGTRLTVV.

The chain is built from TRBV3-1 (or the pseudogene TRBV3-2) and TRBJ2-3; 13 bases line up with TRBD2. J lost 0 bases, V lost 6 bases, and 9 bases had no gene match. The CDR3 runs to 18 residues. The germline gives CDR1 LGHDT, CDR2 YNNKEL (reference sequence). The CDR3 nucleotides read TGTGCCAGCAGTTCCCACGGGACTAGCGGGACTAGCACAGATACGCAGTATTTT. Protein: CASSSHGTSGTSTDTQYF.

This clone was seen a single time. The rearrangement uses TRBV19 and TRBJ1-5; TRBD1 aligns across 7 bases. The germline CDR1 and CDR2 sequences are LNHDA and SQIVND (reference sequence). Unmatched junction bases numbered 17, after V lost 4 bases and J lost 5 bases. CDR3 length: 18 amino acids. The CDR3 sequence is CASSSRDRGGIADQPQHF. DNA of the CDR3: TGTGCCAGTAGTAGCCGGGACAGAGGGGGTATAGCGGATCAGCCCCAGCATTTT.

The chain recombines TRBV15 with TRBJ2-5, with D uncertain. CDR1 and CDR2 from the germline V gene are LNHNV and YYDKDF (reference sequence). Trimming took 0 bases from V and 2 from J, leaving 10 bases between them. This CDR3 comprises 15 residues. The CDR3 sequence: CATSREKLVQETQYF. In DNA form, the CDR3 reads TGTGCCACCAGCAGAGAGAAGCTCGTTCAAGAGACCCAGTACTTC. The full variable domain, completed using reference TRBV15 and TRBJ2-5, is DAMVIQNPRYQVTQFGKPVTLSCSQTLNHNVMYWYQQKSSQAPKLLFHYYDKDFNNEADTPDNFQSRRPNTSFCFLDIRSPGLGDTAMYLCATSREKLVQETQYFGPGTRLLVL.

The rearrangement uses TRBV2 and TRBJ2-1, with D possibly being TRBD1 (5 bases). The CDR3 is made up of 12 amino acids. In germline, CDR1 is SNHLY, CDR2 FYNNEI. With 6 bases removed from V and 6 bases from J, the gap between germline ends came to 9 bases. In DNA, the CDR3 is TGTGCCAGCAGGGCCCAGGGCAATGAGCAGTTCTTC. Its translation: CASRAQGNEQFF.

The rearrangement uses TRBV5-1 and TRBJ2-1, with D possibly matching TRBD2 (5 bases). V shed 0 bases and J shed 6 bases, with 16 bases lying between them. The CDR3 contains 16 residues. Germline CDR1 is SGHRS and CDR2 is YFSETQ. DNA of the CDR3: TGCGCCAGCAGCTTGGCCGGGATCCTCTTCCTCAATGAGCAGTTCTTC. Its translation: CASSLAGILFLNEQFF. Looking up the rest from reference TRBV5-1 and TRBJ2-1 gives the full variable domain: KAGVTQTPRYLIKTRGQQVTLSCSPISGHRSVSWYQQTPGQGLQFLFEYFSETQRNKGNFPGRFSGRQFSNSRSEMNVSTLELGDSALYLCASSLAGILFLNEQFFGPGTRLTVL.

This clone was seen only a few times. The genes are TRBV15 and TRBJ1-4; the match to TRBD1 covers 7 bases. From germline, CDR1 is LNHNV and CDR2 YYDKDF (reference sequence). This CDR3 is 14 amino acids long. The J segment lost 6 bases and the V segment lost 8 bases, leaving 9 bases of the junction unmatched. The CDR3 here is CATGPGGQYEKLFF. In nucleotides, the CDR3 is TGTGCCACCGGACCTGGGGGACAGTATGAAAAACTGTTTTTT.

The chain is built from TRBV27 and TRBJ2-5; the match to TRBD2 covers 7 bases. The CDR3 spans 17 residues. V lost 0 bases and J lost 1; bases outside the gene matches: 8. Germline CDR1 is MNHEY and CDR2 is SMNVEV (reference sequence). The CDR3 is CASSLSALREGQETQYF. The CDR3 coding sequence is TGTGCCAGCAGTTTATCGGCCCTGAGGGAGGGCCAAGAGACCCAGTACTTC.

The chain links TRBV9 to TRBJ2-1; 12 positions agree with TRBD2. The CDR3 has 16 amino acids. The V segment lost 4 bases and the J segment 9 bases; nucleotides outside the gene matches: 11. The germline V gene encodes CDR1 SGDLS and CDR2 YYNGEE. The CDR3: CASSPEGLAGGREQFF. CDR3 bases: TGTGCCAGCAGCCCCGAGGGCCTAGCGGGGGGGCGTGAGCAGTTCTTC.

V usage is TRBV5-1 and J usage is TRBJ2-2; D perhaps matches TRBD1 (7 bases). V shed 5 bases and J shed 3 bases, with 14 bases lying between them. The CDR3 contains 15 residues. Germline CDR1 and CDR2: SGHRS and YFSETQ. For the CDR3, the DNA is TGCGCCAGCAGACCGGGGGACAGCGACACCGGGGAGCTGTTTTTT. It is translated as CASRPGDSDTGELFF.

V is TRBV4-1 and J is TRBJ1-4; D unresolved. Germline V gene sequence: CDR1 MGHRA, CDR2 YSYEKL. V was pared by 0 bases and J by 7 bases, with 15 bases between. This CDR3 has 16 amino acids. The CDR3 DNA reads as TGCGCCAGCAGCCAAGATCAGAGAGGGTCTCGTGAAAAACTGTTTTTT. As protein: CASSQDQRGSREKLFF.

The chain links TRBV28 to TRBJ1-2; 7 bases align to TRBD1. V dropped 2 bases and J dropped 3; count of bases not matched to a gene: 6. Germline V gives CDR1 MDHEN, CDR2 SYDVKM. This CDR3 contains 15 residues. DNA for the CDR3: TGTGCCAGCAGTTTACCGTCGGGACAGTACTATGGCTACACCTTC. Amino acids: CASSLPSGQYYGYTF.

This CDR3 is CASSTTGGPNQPQHF. CDR3 bases: TGTGCCAGTAGTACAACAGGGGGCCCCAATCAGCCCCAGCATTTT. The chain couples TRBV19 to TRBJ1-5; 9 nucleotides agree with TRBD1. Trimming cost V 4 bases and J 3 bases; bases outside gene matches: 4. CDR3 length: 15 residues. Germline CDR1 LNHDA, CDR2 SQIVND (reference sequence).

The J gene is TRBJ2-3, the V gene TRBV4-1, with 9 bases aligning to TRBD1. The V and J ends lost 7 bases and 2 bases, in that order; junction bases with no gene match: 4. The CDR3 covers 14 residues. CDR1 and CDR2 (germline): MGHRA, YSYEKL. Written as DNA, the CDR3 is TGCGCCAGCAACCGGGACAGGGACACAGATACGCAGTATTTT. Its translation: CASNRDRDTDTQYF.

The chain combines TRBV6-2 or TRBV6-3 with TRBJ2-1, with 11 bases matching TRBD2. V lost 0 bases, J lost 6 bases, and 4 bases stayed unmatched. CDR1 MNHEY and CDR2 SVGEGT come from the germline V gene. The CDR3 totals 16 residues. The CDR3 DNA is TGTGCCAGCAGTTACTCGAAACTAGCGGGAGTCAATGAGCAGTTCTTC. The encoded protein is CASSYSKLAGVNEQFF.

V usage is TRBV6-5 and J usage is TRBJ2-7; 7 bases fit TRBD2. Germline assignment: CDR1 MNHEY and CDR2 SVGAGI. The CDR3 runs to 15 residues. V gave up 0 bases and J gave up 2 bases; unmatched junction bases: 4. CDR3 nucleotide sequence: TGTGCCAGCAGTTACTCGGGGCTAGCGGCCTACGAGCAGTACTTC. Amino acid sequence: CASSYSGLAAYEQYF.

In DNA, the CDR3 is TGTGCCAGCAACCGACAGGGTGCAACATCACCCCTCCACTTT. Amino acid sequence: CASNRQGATSPLHF. The rearrangement joins TRBV5-4 to TRBJ1-6, with 7 positions matching TRBD1. V lost 6 bases and J lost 10; bases outside the gene matches: 10. The CDR3 is made up of 14 amino acids. Germline V gene sequence: CDR1 SGHNT, CDR2 YYREEE (reference sequence).

This chain joins TRBV5-5 and TRBJ2-1; TRBD1 matches at 8 bases. The CDR3 has 17 amino acids. With 2 bases clipped from V and 7 bases from J, the junction kept 14 bases outside the gene matches. The germline V gene encodes CDR1 SGHKS and CDR2 YYEKEE (reference sequence). The CDR3 is CASSFTRPGTGSNEQFF. The CDR3 DNA reads TGTGCCAGCAGCTTCACAAGACCCGGGACAGGATCTAATGAGCAGTTCTTC.

The V and J genes are TRBV27 and TRBJ2-1, with D tentatively TRBD2 (5 bases). The CDR3 is 18 amino acids. Germline loops: CDR1 MNHEY, CDR2 SMNVEV (reference sequence). Trimming cost V 6 bases and J 2 bases, with 23 bases left between them. The CDR3 DNA follows: TGTGCCAGCAGACCAAAATTTGGGCTGGCGGGTACCTACAATGAGCAGTTCTTC. This translates into CASRPKFGLAGTYNEQFF.